This passage covers 19 T cell receptor beta chains from one sample sequenced in a study of Tregs in tolerant kidney transplant recipients. Mixed chimerism was transient after nonmyeloablative marrow transplants from related graft donors. Sequenced by immunoSEQ multiplex PCR; TCRdb stores in-frame clones only, minus some. Of around 50,000 clones in the sample, approximately 90% were seen once. Sequenced here: CD8+ T cells from blood (PBMCs), sampled 24 months after the transplant. Source of these receptors: a human patient who received a combined kidney and bone marrow transplant. The graft donor may have contributed some T cells.

V gene TRBV14 combines with J gene TRBJ2-7; no reliable D call. This CDR3 has 16 amino acids. V was pared by 0 bases and J by 5 bases, with 17 bases between. Germline V lookup: CDR1 SGHDN, CDR2 FVKESK. Here the CDR3 reads CASSQDPGGRSHEQYF. The CDR3 DNA reads TGTGCCAGCAGCCAAGATCCCGGCGGCAGATCTCACGAGCAGTACTTC.

The V call is TRBV9, the J call TRBJ2-5; tentatively, D is TRBD2 (5 bases). The V gene's germline CDR1 is SGDLS and CDR2 YYNGEE. With 3 bases removed from V and 7 bases from J, the gap between germline ends came to 10 bases. The CDR3 consists of 12 residues. The CDR3 spells CASSGGGGTQYF. CDR3 DNA sequence: TGTGCCAGCAGCGGGGGTGGAGGGACCCAGTACTTC.

This chain joins TRBV27 and TRBJ2-4; D gene ambiguous. CDR3 size: 16 residues. The V end was cut by 0 bases, the J end by 0 bases, with 9 bases between. Germline-derived CDR1 and CDR2 are MNHEY and SMNVEV (reference sequence). CDR3: CASSLSSAVAKNIQYF. The DNA of the CDR3 is TGTGCCAGCAGTTTATCGTCGGCGGTAGCCAAAAACATTCAGTACTTC.

This chain connects TRBV27 to TRBJ1-2; 7 bases fit TRBD1. CDR3 length: 16 amino acids. Germline V CDR1 and CDR2: MNHEY, SMNVEV (reference sequence). The J segment lost 4 bases and the V segment lost 2 bases, leaving 10 bases of the junction unmatched. As DNA, the CDR3 is TGTGCCAGCAGTTTAACCCGGACAGGCCGAAGCTATGGCTACACCTTC. Protein: CASSLTRTGRSYGYTF.

The chain joins TRBV27 to TRBJ2-2; 12 nucleotides agree with TRBD2. V lost 4 bases and J lost 9; bases outside the gene matches: 12. The CDR3 has 17 amino acids. In germline, CDR1 is MNHEY, CDR2 SMNVEV (reference sequence). The chain's CDR3 is CASSSSRLAGAHRELFF. The DNA of the CDR3 is TGTGCCAGCAGTTCCTCTCGACTAGCGGGAGCACACCGGGAGCTGTTTTTT.

The table lists this clone with a count of one. The chain employs TRBV27 and TRBJ1-5, with D perhaps TRBD1 (6 bases). This CDR3 comprises 16 residues. Germline assignment: CDR1 MNHEY and CDR2 SMNVEV (reference sequence). The germline V and J ends were trimmed by 10 bases and 0 bases, with 19 bases remaining between them. CDR3 protein: CAISPGTHYSNQPQHF. CDR3 in DNA: TGTGCCATCTCGCCAGGGACACATTATAGCAATCAGCCCCAGCATTTT.

This clone was observed once. This chain uses TRBV13 with TRBJ2-7; no clear D. The length of the CDR3 is 13 residues. V lost 0 bases and J lost 1, with 4 bases in between. Germline assignment: CDR1 PRHDT and CDR2 FYEKMQ (reference sequence). This CDR3 is CASSLGHSYEQYF. CDR3 coding DNA: TGTGCCAGCAGCTTAGGACATTCCTACGAGCAGTACTTC.

This chain uses TRBV28 with TRBJ2-7; 8 bases match TRBD2. CDR3 length equals 16 residues. The germline CDR1 and CDR2 sequences are MDHEN and SYDVKM. Trimming cost V 3 bases and J 4 bases; bases outside gene matches: 11. The DNA for the CDR3 is TGTGCCAGCAGTTTGGGGCCAGCGGGGGCAATATACGAGCAGTACTTC. It encodes CASSLGPAGAIYEQYF.

The sample holds one count of this clone. V and J are TRBV7-2 and TRBJ2-7, with D perhaps TRBD2 (6 bases). V lost 5 bases and J lost 0, with 14 bases in between. This CDR3 has 15 amino acids. The germline V gene has CDR1 SGHTA and CDR2 FQGNSA. CDR3 bases: TGTGCCAGCAGCACCCGCGGGGTGCCCTCCTACGAGCAGTACTTC. Its protein product is CASSTRGVPSYEQYF.

This chain joins TRBV13 and TRBJ1-1; a possible D gene is TRBD1 (6 bases). V was pared by 4 bases and J by 1 base, with 10 bases between. There are 14 residues in the CDR3. From germline, CDR1 is PRHDT and CDR2 FYEKMQ (reference sequence). The CDR3 protein is CASSSGQPNTEAFF. The CDR3 DNA reads TGTGCCAGCAGCTCGGGACAACCGAACACTGAAGCTTTCTTT.

The gene calls are TRBV2 and TRBJ2-7; 10 nucleotides match TRBD2. Trimming at V came to 6 bases and at J to 6 bases, leaving 2 bases not matched to a gene. CDR3 length: 12 amino acids. Germline CDR1 reads SNHLY; CDR2 reads FYNNEI. This CDR3 reads CASRGLASEQYF. CDR3 bases: TGTGCCAGCAGGGGACTAGCGAGCGAGCAGTACTTC.

The rearrangement joins TRBV28 to TRBJ2-7; the D gene is possibly TRBD2 (6 bases). Germline CDR1 and CDR2: MDHEN and SYDVKM. The CDR3 is made up of 13 amino acids. The germline V and J ends were trimmed by 4 bases and 3 bases, with 10 bases remaining between them. CDR3 sequence reads: CASSWTMNYEQYF. CDR3 nucleotide sequence: TGTGCCAGCAGTTGGACTATGAACTACGAGCAGTACTTC.

The genes are TRBV2 and TRBJ2-1, with D hard to call. Germline loops: CDR1 SNHLY, CDR2 FYNNEI. The V and J ends lost 1 base and 9 bases respectively, with 7 bases between them. This CDR3 is 12 amino acids long. CDR3 amino acids: CASSEDWSEQFF. DNA of the CDR3: TGTGCCAGCAGTGAAGATTGGAGTGAGCAGTTCTTC.

The genes are TRBV14 and TRBJ2-3; 8 bases match TRBD1. Germline-derived CDR1 and CDR2 are SGHDN and FVKESK. With V trimmed by 2 bases and J by 2 bases, 12 bases remained unmatched. The CDR3 is 18 residues long. This chain's CDR3 is CASSQYKRTGLFTDTQYF. The CDR3 coding sequence is TGTGCCAGCAGCCAATATAAACGGACAGGGCTTTTCACAGATACGCAGTATTTT. Variable domain in full (rest from reference TRBV14 and TRBJ2-3): EAGVTQFPSHSVIEKGQTVTLRCDPISGHDNLYWYRRVMGKEIKFLLHFVKESKQDESGMPNNRFLAERTGGTYSTLKVQPAELEDSGVYFCASSQYKRTGLFTDTQYFGPGTRLTVL.

This clone was seen just once. The V call is TRBV6-5, the J call TRBJ1-1; weak D call: TRBD1 (6 bases). V was shortened by 5 bases and J by 0 bases, with 10 bases between the two germline ends. The germline V gene has CDR1 MNHEY and CDR2 SVGAGI. The CDR3 is 14 residues long. CDR3 in DNA: TGTGCCAGCAGTATAGGACAGTTGAACACTGAAGCTTTCTTT. Translation gives CASSIGQLNTEAFF.

The V gene is TRBV4-1, the J gene TRBJ2-6, with TRBD2 as a possible D gene (6 bases). CDR1 is MGHRA, CDR2 YSYEKL, per germline. The CDR3 has 19 residues. Trimming shortened V by 1 base and J by 0 bases, and 16 bases separated the two germline ends. CDR3 sequence: CASSQAPGRDSSGANVLTF. The CDR3 region has the DNA TGCGCCAGCAGCCAAGCCCCGGGGCGGGATAGCTCTGGGGCCAACGTCCTGACTTTC.

Only one count was recorded for this clone. The chain combines TRBV13 with TRBJ1-2; the match to TRBD1 covers 10 bases. CDR1 and CDR2 (germline): PRHDT, FYEKMQ (reference sequence). Losses at the gene ends were 1 base for V and 7 bases for J; bases not matched to a gene: 3. There are 14 residues in the CDR3. The CDR3 is CASSLVGTGVGYTF. CDR3 sequence (DNA): TGTGCCAGCAGCTTAGTTGGGACAGGGGTTGGCTACACCTTC.

The chain couples TRBV6-1 to TRBJ2-3; a possible D gene is TRBD2 (6 bases). The V gene's germline CDR1 is MNHNS and CDR2 SASEGT. The V and J ends lost 0 bases and 0 bases respectively, with 10 bases between them. This CDR3 has 16 residues. CDR3 DNA sequence: TGTGCCAGCAGTGAAGCAGAGGCGGGGAGCACAGATACGCAGTATTTT. Protein sequence: CASSEAEAGSTDTQYF.

V and J are TRBV7-2 and TRBJ2-5, with 12 nucleotides matching TRBD2. The J call may be in error: the DNA end matches TRBJ2-7 better. This CDR3 has 14 amino acids. Germline V gives CDR1 SGHTA, CDR2 FQGNSA. The CDR3 sequence: CASSILAGGHEQYF. The CDR3 DNA reads TGTGCCAGCAGCATACTAGCGGGGGGTCACGAGCAGTACTTC.